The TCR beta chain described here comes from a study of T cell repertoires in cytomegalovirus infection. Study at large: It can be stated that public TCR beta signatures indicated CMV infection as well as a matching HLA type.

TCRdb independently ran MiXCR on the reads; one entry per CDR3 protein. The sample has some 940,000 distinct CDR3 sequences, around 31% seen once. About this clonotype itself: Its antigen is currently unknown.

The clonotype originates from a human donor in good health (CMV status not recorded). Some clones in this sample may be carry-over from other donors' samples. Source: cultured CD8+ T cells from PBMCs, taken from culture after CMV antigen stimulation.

The CDR3 bases are TGCGCCAGCAGCAGTAGTCAGAGAGACAGGGCGGGAGGCTACACCTTC. Its translation: CASSSSQRDRAGGYTF. V usage is TRBV4-3 and J usage is TRBJ1-2; 7 bases match TRBD1. Trimming cost V 5 bases and J 8 bases; bases outside gene matches: 17. The CDR3 length is 16 residues. From germline, CDR1 is LGHNA and CDR2 YSLEER.